This T cell receptor beta chain is from a study of blood T cell repertoires in COVID-19. About the research overall: T cells, B-cell-depleted T cells, or PBMCs supplied cDNA or gDNA.

The CDR3 spans 13 residues. Germline V lookup: CDR1 SNHLY, CDR2 FYNNEI. V was shortened by 5 bases and J by 9 bases, with 11 bases between the two germline ends. TCRdb keeps only in-frame clones here, not all; method: immunoSEQ multiplex PCR. Of 200,000 to 250,000 clones in the sample, around 86% were seen once. The clonotype originates from a woman in her 40s with acute COVID-19. Sequencing input: PBMCs or T cells enriched from blood (not recorded which). The chain couples TRBV2 to TRBJ1-6, with no clear D. The CDR3: CASSLRMSSPLHF. CDR3 DNA: TGTGCCAGCAGTCTCCGTATGAGTTCACCCCTCCACTTT.